This TCR beta chain was retrieved from a study of CD8+ T cells in alopecia areata. Overall study: Each day, treated patients took oral tofacitinib twice, at 5 to 10 mg per dose. The study's findings and limits: Treatment with tofacitinib significantly lowered scalp clonality and reduced expanded CD8+ clones among the top 100.

This clone was picked up a small number of times. Its antigen is currently unknown. Sample treatment: oral pan-JAK inhibitor, 5-10 mg twice daily. It was cDNA, reverse transcribed from extracted RNA, that served as the sequencing template. Clones were read by immunoSEQ multiplex PCR, and TCRdb kept only the in-frame ones, dropping some. The table records more than 110,000 clones, nearly 55% of them present only once. Sequencing used CD8+ T cells sorted from blood, obtained at week 4, from a patient treated with tofacitinib. The sequence came from a human donor with alopecia areata.

CDR3 sequence: CASSAQTGENEQYF. The CDR3 DNA reads TGTGCCAGCAGCGCCCAGACAGGGGAGAACGAGCAGTACTTC. The chain recombines TRBV9 with TRBJ2-7; 8 bases map to TRBD1. The germline V gene has CDR1 SGDLS and CDR2 YYNGEE. V was clipped by 3 bases and J by 5 bases; unmatched bases: 7. CDR3 length: 14 amino acids.